These T cell receptor beta chains were read from a single sample in a study of OX40 agonist ivuxolimab in advanced cancers. Profiling relied on immunoSEQ multiplex PCR, and the TCRdb table lists in-frame clones only, not all of them. The sample records nearly 80,000 clones, 90% being singletons. Sequences were derived from CD4+ or CD8+ T cells sorted from blood, sampled in a trial of the OX40 agonist ivuxolimab. The source is an adult with an advanced solid tumor such as melanoma, head and neck, liver or kidney cancer. CDR3s include the opening cysteine and the closing phenylalanine or tryptophan.

>TRBV6-1|TRBJ1-5
CASSEAGGWTGGNQPQHF
>TRBV5-6|TRBJ2-5
CASSLVAPSGVETQYF
>TRBV28|TRBJ2-1
CASNLPGVENEQFF
>TRBV2|TRBJ1-1
CASSENWGTEAFF
>TRBV28|TRBJ1-6
CASRQTGKVSPLHF
>TRBV10-1|TRBJ2-5
CASSEGSGGPWETQYF
>TRBV5-5|TRBJ1-3
CASSLVGDSGNTIYF
>TRBV4-1|TRBJ1-4
CASSQGVNREEKLFF
>TRBV27|TRBJ1-2
CASSLGRERGYTF
>TRBV30|TRBJ1-3
CAWTVGNTIYF
>TRBV18|TRBJ1-2
CASSPISGPANYGYTF
>TRBV19|TRBJ2-1
CASSTATGPSYNEQFF
>TRBV28|TRBJ1-3
CASRAGQISGNTIYF
>TRBV5-6|TRBJ1-2
CASSRGQGGYGYTF
>TRBV2|TRBJ2-3
CASSGGGGTQYF
>TRBV6-5|TRBJ1-1
CASSPTDRREAFF
>TRBV5-1|TRBJ1-4
CASSSGGGGAEKLFF
>TRBV4-2|TRBJ2-1
CASGPGRGGRNEQFF
>TRBV25-1|TRBJ2-6
CASSETGRGANVLTF
>TRBV15|TRBJ1-1
CATSPRNRWNTEAFF
>TRBV6-5|TRBJ1-2
CASRTQEGAGGYTF
>TRBV5-1|TRBJ2-5
CASSSQETQYF
>TRBV18|TRBJ2-7
CASSPRDNSYEQYF
>TRBV14|TRBJ1-4
CASSPQFDEKLFF
>TRBV10-3|TRBJ1-1
CAISGTGAGKAFF
>TRBV15|TRBJ1-4
CATSRPAGIGGREKLFF
>TRBV5-6|TRBJ1-3
CASSRDIGGNTIYF
>TRBV13|TRBJ2-7
CASSSGFAPYEQYF
>TRBV11-3|TRBJ1-1
CASSSPGGVAFF
>TRBV10-2|TRBJ1-2
CASSDLGVSYGYTF
>TRBV5-4|TRBJ1-1
CASSLEAGYSAEAFF
>TRBV6-5|TRBJ1-4
CASSSRSQGQLFF
>TRBV9|TRBJ2-5
CASSVGVLQETQYF
>TRBV27|TRBJ1-4
CASSGGGGAVNEKLFF
>TRBV29-1|TRBJ2-1
CSGRGATYNEQFF
>TRBV7-9|TRBJ2-1
CASSLRGAEGKEQFF